This T cell receptor (beta chain) stems from a study of blood T cells in healthy people across ages. Turning to this clonotype: Its antigen remains unidentified.

A second PCR of about 7 to 12 cycles used a sample-barcoded 5' primer and a J-beta primer mix. Researchers report that each sample yielded at least 2.5 million CDR3-containing paired-end reads. A single record per CDR3 protein comes from TCRdb applying MiXCR to the 5' RACE reads. The sample shows 1.8 million or so distinct CDR3 sequences, roughly 43% of them seen only once. Germline V gives CDR1 SGHTA, CDR2 FQGNSA. The length of the CDR3 is 15 residues. V was trimmed by 5 bases and J by 0 bases, leaving 14 bases between them. Findings and limits, study-wide: TCR beta diversity was tightly associated with the proportion of naive T cells.

Roughly 10 milliliters of peripheral blood were drawn from each donor. Each sample provided at least 6 micrograms of extracted total RNA. This receptor was taken from a human donor in good health. V is TRBV7-2 and J is TRBJ2-7; TRBD1 might be the D (5 bases). The sequencing input was blood. For the CDR3, the DNA is TGTGCCAGCAGCCGGCTCCAGGGAAGCTCCTACGAGCAGTACTTC. Translated: CASSRLQGSSYEQYF.